This T cell receptor (beta chain) is from a study of blood T cell repertoires in COVID-19 (TCRdb year 2020). The study in broad terms: Collaborator samples came from the United States, Italy and Spain and covered acute and convalescent phases of COVID-19. Deeply sampled blood TCRbeta repertoires from subjects exposed to, actively infected with, or recovered from COVID-19 were included in the dataset. Samples were obtained from the ongoing ImmuneRACE study (first 160 participants) and from over 1,000 subjects provided by 6 global collaborators. The prospective study material was composed of cDNA or gDNA derived from T cells, B-cell-depleted T cells, or PBMCs. Where available, HLA class I and class II types were obtained from metadata supplied by the sample provider rather than from assay-based typing. A de-identified subject ID, COVID-19 status, age in years and sex were almost always included in the sample metadata. The repertoires were released in a freely available public database meant as a resource for research on the immune response to SARS-CoV-2. What the research found in general, with its limitations: Clinical and demographic metadata were provided uncurated, with the amount varying by source and participant.

Counted from cysteine to phenylalanine, this CDR3 has 15 amino acids. Of all the DNA, just the CDR3 is kept, 45 bases in frame from base 1. V and J are trimmed by 5 bases and 6 bases, and the gene matches miss 10 bases of the junction. CDR1 is given as SGHVS and CDR2 as FQNEAQ, both from the germline V gene. Enrolling through a virtual design, the prospective study's participants ranged in age from roughly 18 to 95 years and lived across 24 United States geographic areas. In the prospective study, cohorts were assigned on the basis of participant-reported clinical history obtained from a screening survey and a study questionnaire. For ImmuneRACE Cohort 3, a participant was defined as recovered based on two consecutive negative NP/OP PCR tests, clearance by a healthcare professional, or resolution of symptoms. Each participant in the prospective study had whole blood, serum and a nasopharyngeal or oropharyngeal swab collected by mobile phlebotomists. Prospective study participants could optionally give additional blood draws and questionnaires over an approximately two-month period. Before DNA extraction, blood samples from the prospective study were shipped at room temperature or frozen.

The immunoSEQ Assay, a bias-controlled multiplex PCR, was used to amplify TCRbeta CDR3 regions from genomic DNA. The source study handled its data this way. Within the assay, amplification of reference gene primers was used to estimate how many nucleated cells each sample contained. Sequence reads were collapsed and filtered to measure the absolute abundance of every unique TCRbeta CDR3 rearrangement. For each sample, productive Simpson clonality was calculated as the square root of Simpson's diversity index over productive rearrangements. In its TCRdb copy, this immuneACCESS table keeps in-frame sequences only and misses some clones. Where compared with another copy, unresolved V genes explain less than half of these, and the others have no known cause. That table gives V, J and clone size, and the DNA gave D and trimming. The sample contains 200,000 or so clones, under 90% of them found a single time. Clones ranked in the top ten supply about 1.8% of the sample.

Worth noting for this clone: What antigen it recognizes has not been identified. Base qualities are not recorded, but no much larger clone differs from it by a single base.

The V and J segments used are TRBV7-8 and TRBJ2-7, and TRBD1 matches 10 of the central bases. The sequencing sample was made of PBMCs or T cells enriched from blood (not recorded which). The TCR comes from a man in his sixties who had recovered from COVID-19. CDR3 sequence: CASSRRGTGAAEQYF. The nucleotides read TGTGCCAGCAGCAGACGCGGGACAGGGGCGGCCGAGCAGTACTTC.